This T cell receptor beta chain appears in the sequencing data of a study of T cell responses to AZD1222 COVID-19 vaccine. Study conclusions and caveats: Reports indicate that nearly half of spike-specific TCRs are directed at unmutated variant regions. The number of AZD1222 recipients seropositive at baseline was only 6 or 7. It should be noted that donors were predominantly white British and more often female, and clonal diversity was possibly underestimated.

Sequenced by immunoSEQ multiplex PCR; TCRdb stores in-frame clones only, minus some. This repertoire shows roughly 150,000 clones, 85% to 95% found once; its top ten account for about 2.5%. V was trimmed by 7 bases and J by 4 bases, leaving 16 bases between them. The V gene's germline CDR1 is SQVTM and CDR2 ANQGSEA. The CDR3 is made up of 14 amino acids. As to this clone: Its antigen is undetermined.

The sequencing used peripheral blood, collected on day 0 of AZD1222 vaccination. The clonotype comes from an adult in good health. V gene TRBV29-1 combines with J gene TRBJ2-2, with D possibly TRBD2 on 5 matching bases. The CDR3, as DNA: TGCAGCGCTGTCCCTAGCTGGGGCACCGGGGAGCTGTTTTTT. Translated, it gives CSAVPSWGTGELFF.